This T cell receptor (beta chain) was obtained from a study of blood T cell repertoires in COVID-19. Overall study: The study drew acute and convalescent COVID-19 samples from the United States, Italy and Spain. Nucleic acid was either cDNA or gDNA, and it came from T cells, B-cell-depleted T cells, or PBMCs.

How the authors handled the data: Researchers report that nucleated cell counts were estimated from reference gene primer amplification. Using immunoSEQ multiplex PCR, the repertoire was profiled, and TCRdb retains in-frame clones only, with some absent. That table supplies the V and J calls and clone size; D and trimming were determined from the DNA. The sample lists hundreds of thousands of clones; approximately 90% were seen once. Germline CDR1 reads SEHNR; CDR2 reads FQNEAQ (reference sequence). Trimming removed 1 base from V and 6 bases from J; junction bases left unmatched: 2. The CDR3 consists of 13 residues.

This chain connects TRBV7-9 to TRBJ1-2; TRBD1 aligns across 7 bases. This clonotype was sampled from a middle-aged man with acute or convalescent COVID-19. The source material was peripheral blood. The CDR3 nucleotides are TGTGCCAGCAGCTTAGACAGGGGCCATGGCTACACCTTC. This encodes CASSLDRGHGYTF. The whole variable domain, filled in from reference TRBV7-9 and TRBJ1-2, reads DTGVSQNPRHKITKRGQNVTFRCDPISEHNRLYWYRQTLGQGPEFLTYFQNEAQLEKSRLLSDRFSAERPKGSFSTLEIQRTEQGDSAMYLCASSLDRGHGYTFGSGTRLTVV.